This TCR beta chain originates from a study of cytomegalovirus exposure and HLA in healthy donors. Study outcomes and limitations: Clusters of TCRs from the first cohort tended to co-occur in the 120 or so validation repertoires (as a later analysis found).

Of note for this clone: Its antigen is not identified.

From germline, CDR1 is SGHTA and CDR2 FQGNSA. V gave up 5 bases and J gave up 0 bases, with 11 bases separating them. CDR3 length: 15 amino acids. Here immunoSEQ multiplex PCR was the method, and the copy in TCRdb shows in-frame clones only, minus some. The sample lists 250,000 to 400,000 clones; 70% to 90% were seen once. The sequencing sample was made of PBMCs. This TCR came from a man younger than 40 in good health and CMV-seronegative. The chain recombines TRBV7-2 with TRBJ1-5, with D perhaps matching TRBD1 (6 bases). CDR3 amino acids: CASSPGQISNQPQHF. In nucleotides, the CDR3 is TGTGCCAGCAGCCCTGGACAGATTAGCAATCAGCCCCAGCATTTT.